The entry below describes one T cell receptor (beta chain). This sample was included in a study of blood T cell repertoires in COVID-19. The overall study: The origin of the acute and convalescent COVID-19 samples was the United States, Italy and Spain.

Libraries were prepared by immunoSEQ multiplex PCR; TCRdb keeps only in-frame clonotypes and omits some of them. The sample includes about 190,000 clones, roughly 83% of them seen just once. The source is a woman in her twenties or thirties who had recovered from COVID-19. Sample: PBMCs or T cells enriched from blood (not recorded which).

CDR3 nucleotides: TGTGCCAGTAGTACTGGGGGACTAGTCTACAATGAGCAGTTCTTC. It encodes CASSTGGLVYNEQFF. The chain couples TRBV19 to TRBJ2-1; 8 nucleotides match TRBD2. With 4 bases clipped from V and 3 bases from J, the junction kept 5 bases outside the gene matches. The CDR3 consists of 15 residues. The germline V gene encodes CDR1 LNHDA and CDR2 SQIVND (reference sequence).